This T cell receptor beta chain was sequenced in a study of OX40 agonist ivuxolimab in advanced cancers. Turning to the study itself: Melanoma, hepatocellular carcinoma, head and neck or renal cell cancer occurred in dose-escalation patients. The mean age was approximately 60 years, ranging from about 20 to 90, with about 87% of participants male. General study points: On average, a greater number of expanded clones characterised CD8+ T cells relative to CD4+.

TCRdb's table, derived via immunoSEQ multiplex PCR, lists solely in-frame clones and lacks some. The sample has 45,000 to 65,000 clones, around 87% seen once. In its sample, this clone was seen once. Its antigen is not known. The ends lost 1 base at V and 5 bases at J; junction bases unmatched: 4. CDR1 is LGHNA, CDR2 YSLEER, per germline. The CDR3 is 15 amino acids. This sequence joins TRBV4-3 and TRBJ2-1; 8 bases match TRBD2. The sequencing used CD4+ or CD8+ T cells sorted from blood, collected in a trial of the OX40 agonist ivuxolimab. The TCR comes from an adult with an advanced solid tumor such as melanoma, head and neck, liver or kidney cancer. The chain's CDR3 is CASSQGPAGDNEQFF. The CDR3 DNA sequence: TGCGCCAGCAGCCAAGGACCAGCGGGAGACAATGAGCAGTTCTTC.